A single sample is the source of the 26 T cell receptor beta chains below, sequenced in a study of blood T cell repertoires in COVID-19. This table comes from immunoSEQ multiplex PCR, and its TCRdb copy is limited to in-frame clones, with some not included. The sample yields some 91,000 clones, 60% to 85% seen once. Source material: peripheral blood. These TCRs come from a man between 65 and 85 years old with acute or convalescent COVID-19.

The CDR3 region has the DNA TGTGCCAGCAGTGACGCTGGACGGGAGAATCAGCCCCAGCATTTT. Encoded protein: CASSDAGRENQPQHF. The J gene is TRBJ1-5, the V gene TRBV25-1; D is unclear. CDR3 length equals 15 residues. Looked up from germline, CDR1 is MGHDK and CDR2 is SYGVNS. With 3 bases removed from V and 4 bases from J, the gap between germline ends came to 13 bases.

The V call is TRBV30, the J call TRBJ1-6; D remains unclear. This CDR3 is 14 amino acids long. Germline lookup yields CDR1 GTSNPN and CDR2 SVGIG (reference sequence). V shed 0 bases and J shed 7 bases, with 10 bases lying between them. The CDR3 DNA sequence: TGTGCCTGGAGTGTAGGAGCGGGAAATTCACCCCTCCACTTT. Translating gives CAWSVGAGNSPLHF. Full variable domain (missing parts from reference TRBV30 and TRBJ1-6): SQTIHQWPATLVQPVGSPLSLECTVEGTSNPNLYWYRQAAGRGLQLLFYSVGIGQISSEVPQNLSASRPQDRQFILSSKKLLLSDSGFYLCAWSVGAGNSPLHFGNGTRLTVT.

The chain uses TRBV4-1 and TRBJ2-5, with 11 positions matching TRBD2. The CDR3 covers 16 residues. After removal of 1 base from V and 3 bases from J, the junction contained 4 bases not matched to a gene. In germline, CDR1 is MGHRA, CDR2 YSYEKL. This chain's CDR3 is CASSQGTGLAEETQYF. Here the CDR3 DNA reads TGCGCCAGCAGCCAAGGGACGGGACTAGCGGAAGAGACCCAGTACTTC.

The table lists this clone with a few counts. This rearrangement joins TRBV6-6 to TRBJ1-1; tentatively, D is TRBD1 (6 bases). The V gene lost 6 bases and the J gene lost 5 bases, with 16 bases spanning the gap. CDR1 and CDR2 (germline): MNHNY, SVGAGI (reference sequence). This CDR3 region has 14 residues. The CDR3 is CASRTFSGVTEAFF. The DNA for the CDR3 is TGTGCCAGCAGGACGTTCTCAGGGGTAACTGAAGCTTTCTTT.

The chain carries TRBV27 and TRBJ1-2, with 11 nucleotides matching TRBD1. CDR3 length: 16 residues. Germline V gives CDR1 MNHEY, CDR2 SMNVEV (reference sequence). The J segment lost 3 bases and the V segment lost 0 bases, leaving 3 bases of the junction unmatched. The CDR3 loop reads CASSLSGQGGDYGYTF. DNA of the CDR3: TGTGCCAGCAGTTTATCGGGACAGGGGGGGGACTATGGCTACACCTTC.

This chain uses TRBV5-1 with TRBJ2-1; no clear D gene. The CDR3 sequence is 12 residues long. The V gene's germline CDR1 is SGHRS and CDR2 YFSETQ. The V end was cut by 0 bases, the J end by 9 bases, with 7 bases between. The CDR3 DNA sequence: TGCGCCAGCAGCTTGGCCATGAGTGAGCAGTTCTTC. It specifies CASSLAMSEQFF.

The gene calls are TRBV5-6 and TRBJ2-7, with 9 bases that match TRBD1. The germline gives CDR1 SGHDT, CDR2 YYEEEE. Trimming took 0 bases from V and 3 from J; bases not matched to a gene: 4. The CDR3 has 15 residues. The CDR3 here is CASSLGTGVGYEQYV. CDR3 nucleotides: TGTGCCAGCAGCTTGGGGACAGGGGTCGGCTACGAGCAGTACGTC.

J is TRBJ1-5 and V is TRBV11-2; 7 bases agree with TRBD1. V gave up 1 base and J gave up 4 bases; unmatched junction bases: 10. Germline V gene sequence: CDR1 SGHAT, CDR2 FQNNGV. This CDR3 is 17 amino acids long. CDR3 loop: CASSLVSGGGGNQPQHF. CDR3 bases: TGTGCCAGCAGCTTAGTTTCCGGAGGGGGCGGGAATCAGCCCCAGCATTTT.

The genes are TRBV20-1 and TRBJ1-4, with TRBD1 identical over 7 bases. The CDR3 covers 13 residues. V lost 3 bases, J lost 7 bases, and 5 bases stayed unmatched. Germline CDR1 reads DFQATT; CDR2 reads SNEGSKA (reference sequence). Here the CDR3 reads CSASPRGSEKLFF. The CDR3 DNA reads as TGCAGTGCTAGTCCCAGGGGGAGTGAAAAACTGTTTTTT.

The chain links TRBV7-6 to TRBJ2-5, with D perhaps TRBD1 (6 bases). CDR3 length: 13 residues. Germline assignment: CDR1 SGHVS and CDR2 FNYEAQ. V lost 6 bases, J lost 4 bases, and 12 bases lay in between. The CDR3 DNA is TGTGCCAGCAGAAGACAGGTGGGAGAGACCCAGTACTTC. This codes for CASRRQVGETQYF.

V gene TRBV2 combines with J gene TRBJ1-1; no definite D call. Trimming took off 2 bases at V and 4 bases at J, with 11 bases between the two ends. Germline V gives CDR1 SNHLY, CDR2 FYNNEI. This CDR3 contains 14 residues. CDR3 in DNA: TGTGCCAGCAGTGAAAACAGTGCGGGCACTGAAGCTTTCTTT. It is translated as CASSENSAGTEAFF.

The genes are TRBV27 and TRBJ2-3, with 9 bases identical to TRBD2. The CDR3 is 18 residues long. Germline loops: CDR1 MNHEY, CDR2 SMNVEV (reference sequence). Germline trimming cut 2 bases from V and 2 bases from J; bases unmatched to any gene: 11. CDR3 in DNA: TGTGCCAGCAGTTTAAGTCTAGCGGGGAACTATTACACAGATACGCAGTATTTT. Amino acid sequence: CASSLSLAGNYYTDTQYF.

The genes are TRBV6-6 and TRBJ1-3; 8 positions agree with TRBD1. Losses at the gene ends were 2 bases for V and 9 bases for J; bases not matched to a gene: 3. Germline loops: CDR1 MNHNY, CDR2 SVGAGI (reference sequence). CDR3 length: 13 residues. CDR3 nucleotides: TGTGCCAGCAGTTACGGTGACAGGGGCACCATATATTTT. This sequence encodes CASSYGDRGTIYF.

This sequence joins TRBV28 and TRBJ2-7; TRBD2 matches 9 bases. Germline V gene sequence: CDR1 MDHEN, CDR2 SYDVKM. The CDR3 is made up of 14 amino acids. The ends lost 3 bases at V and 6 bases at J; junction bases unmatched: 6. The CDR3 reads CASSFLAGVGEQYF. The DNA for the CDR3 is TGTGCCAGCAGTTTCTTAGCGGGAGTGGGCGAGCAGTACTTC.

J is TRBJ1-1 and V is TRBV28; no clear D. Germline CDR1 MDHEN, CDR2 SYDVKM. V was pared by 5 bases and J by 3 bases, with 10 bases between. This CDR3 comprises 13 residues. The CDR3 reads CASSTHSYTEAFF. CDR3 nucleotides: TGTGCCAGCAGTACGCACAGTTACACTGAAGCTTTCTTT. Filled out from reference TRBV28 and TRBJ1-1, the complete variable domain reads DVKVTQSSRYLVKRTGEKVFLECVQDMDHENMFWYRQDPGLGLRLIYFSYDVKMKEKGDIPEGYSVSREKKERFSLILESASTNQTSMYLCASSTHSYTEAFFGQGTRLTVV.

The chain uses TRBV14 and TRBJ1-2; D call uncertain. Germline loops: CDR1 SGHDN, CDR2 FVKESK. This CDR3 is 13 amino acids long. The V gene lost 0 bases and the J gene lost 8 bases, with 10 bases spanning the gap. Here the CDR3 reads CASSQDLVGGYTF. CDR3 nucleotide sequence: TGTGCCAGCAGCCAAGATTTGGTCGGGGGCTACACCTTC.

V and J are TRBV27 and TRBJ2-7; 9 nucleotides match TRBD1. Losses at the gene ends were 3 bases for V and 6 bases for J; bases not matched to a gene: 6. Germline V gives CDR1 MNHEY, CDR2 SMNVEV (reference sequence). This CDR3 contains 14 residues. The CDR3 region is CASSFGTGSFEQYF. The CDR3 region has the DNA TGTGCCAGCAGTTTCGGGACAGGGAGCTTCGAGCAGTACTTC.

The V call is TRBV5-6, the J call TRBJ1-5; TRBD1 is a possible D gene (6 bases). V lost 6 bases and J 2 bases, leaving 21 bases between the germline ends. This CDR3 has 17 residues. The germline gives CDR1 SGHDT, CDR2 YYEEEE. DNA for the CDR3: TGTGCCAGCACAAGATCAGGGACAACTAGACGCAATCAGCCCCAGCATTTT. This translates into CASTRSGTTRRNQPQHF.

The J gene is TRBJ1-1, the V gene TRBV6-5; no firm D call. The germline V gene encodes CDR1 MNHEY and CDR2 SVGAGI. The CDR3 length is 14 residues. V lost 5 bases and J lost 5, with 15 bases in between. Here the CDR3 reads CASSTGNLFTEAFF. The CDR3 DNA reads as TGTGCCAGCAGTACGGGGAACCTTTTTACTGAAGCTTTCTTT.

This clone appeared a single time. The chain joins TRBV29-1 to TRBJ2-3, with TRBD2 as a possible D gene (6 bases). V lost 4 bases, J lost 0 bases, and 8 bases lay in between. Germline V gene data show CDR1 as SQVTM and CDR2 as ANQGSEA. The CDR3 runs to 13 residues. This chain's CDR3 is CSVVAASTDTQYF. The CDR3 coding sequence is TGCAGCGTTGTAGCGGCTAGCACAGATACGCAGTATTTT.

The V and J genes are TRBV24-1 and TRBJ1-1, with TRBD1 as a possible D gene (5 bases). V was pared by 2 bases and J by 10 bases, with 10 bases between. The CDR3 length is 12 residues. The V gene's germline CDR1 is KGHDR and CDR2 SFDVKD. CDR3 bases: TGTGCCACCAGTGATTGGGGGGGTCCAGCTTTCTTT. It specifies CATSDWGGPAFF.

The chain combines TRBV7-9 with TRBJ1-4, with 10 bases matching TRBD1. This CDR3 has 14 residues. Germline V gene lookup returns CDR1 SEHNR and CDR2 FQNEAQ (reference sequence). With 5 bases clipped from V and 8 bases from J, the junction kept 5 bases outside the gene matches. The CDR3 coding sequence is TGTGCCAGCAGCCGGACAGGGGGTAGAGAAAAACTGTTTTTT. The encoded protein is CASSRTGGREKLFF.

This clone was seen only a few times. The V call is TRBV12-3 or TRBV12-4, the J call TRBJ1-2; 7 nucleotides align to TRBD1. V shed 5 bases and J 4 bases; nucleotides not matched to a gene: 4. CDR3 length: 13 residues. The CDR3 loop is CASSQTGFYGYTF. The CDR3 nucleotides are TGTGCCAGCAGTCAGACAGGGTTCTATGGCTACACCTTC.

V and J are TRBV18 and TRBJ1-1, with a tentative D call TRBD1 (5 bases). Per germline, CDR1 KGHSH and CDR2 LQKENI. This CDR3 has 14 amino acids. V was trimmed by 7 bases and J by 1 base, leaving 13 bases between them. The CDR3 DNA follows: TGTGCCAGCTTTTTCGGGCAGGGGAACACTGAAGCTTTCTTT. Amino acid sequence: CASFFGQGNTEAFF.

This clone occurred once. The J gene is TRBJ2-2, the V gene TRBV27; D is possibly TRBD2 (6 bases). Trimming stripped 4 bases from V and 1 base from J, with 10 bases between. CDR1 is MNHEY and CDR2 is SMNVEV in the germline V gene (reference sequence). This CDR3 is built from 15 residues. The CDR3 coding sequence is TGTGCCAGCAGTTGGGGACTCCAGAACACCGGGGAGCTGTTTTTT. It yields the protein CASSWGLQNTGELFF.

The chain employs TRBV4-2 and TRBJ1-1; D remains unclear. The CDR3 runs to 13 residues. V lost 0 bases to trimming and J lost 2 bases, with 4 bases between them. Germline assignment: CDR1 LGHNA and CDR2 YNFKEQ. This CDR3 is CASSQELNTEAFF. CDR3 DNA: TGTGCCAGCAGCCAAGAATTAAACACTGAAGCTTTCTTT.